These T cell receptor beta chains were read from a single sample in a study of beta chain features in type 1 diabetes. Produced via immunoSEQ multiplex PCR; TCRdb's table is partial and in-frame only. Altogether approximately 330,000 clones are present, 11% being singletons, with the ten largest covering around 0.015%. The sequenced material came from naive CD4+ T cells from blood. These receptors were taken from a woman in her twenties or thirties in good health. Both conserved end residues are part of each CDR3. The order of the fields is J gene, clone size, V gene, D gene, CDR3 protein, CDR3 DNA. The D gene is left open where the match is weak. Not every row has a clone size; where given, it reads once, few, many or a size class.

>TRBJ2-5|few|TRBV9|NA
CASSVAADPSGTQYF
TGTGCCAGCAGCGTAGCCGCGGACCCCAGCGGCACCCAGTACTTC
>TRBJ1-5|NA|TRBV28|TRBD1
CASWPGQGAGGPQHF
TGTGCCAGCTGGCCGGGACAGGGGGCCGGCGGGCCCCAGCATTTT
>TRBJ2-1|NA|TRBV12-5|NA
CASGGPNYNEQFF
TGTGCTAGCGGGGGGCCCAACTACAATGAGCAGTTCTTC
>TRBJ2-7|few|TRBV7-2|NA
CASSLSGASYEQYF
TGTGCCAGCAGCTTAAGCGGAGCCTCCTACGAGCAGTACTTC
>TRBJ2-7|NA|TRBV27|TRBD1
CASRRGQGYEQYF
TGTGCCAGCAGACGGGGACAGGGTTACGAGCAGTACTTC
>TRBJ2-1|few|TRBV21-1|NA
CASSKVESGQGADEQFF
TGTGCCAGCAGCAAAGTAGAGTCGGGGCAGGGGGCTGATGAGCAGTTCTTC
>TRBJ2-5|NA|TRBV25-1|TRBD2
CASSRSSGRNPETQYF
TGTGCCAGCAGTCGGTCTAGCGGGAGAAACCCAGAGACCCAGTACTTC
>TRBJ1-1|few|TRBV18|NA
CASSPGAGQPEAFF
TGTGCCAGCTCACCAGGGGCAGGGCAGCCTGAAGCTTTCTTT
>TRBJ2-3|few|TRBV4-2|TRBD2
CASSQDLTSGRSDTQYF
TGTGCCAGCAGCCAAGATCTGACTAGCGGGAGAAGTGATACGCAGTATTTT
>TRBJ1-5|NA|TRBV6-1|NA
CASGQLFNQPQHF
TGTGCCAGCGGACAACTATTCAATCAGCCCCAGCATTTT
>TRBJ2-7|NA|TRBV9|NA
CASSVAGSDTYEQYF
TGTGCCAGCAGCGTAGCAGGTTCGGATACCTACGAGCAGTACTTC
>TRBJ1-1|few|TRBV19|NA
CASSALNRRPEAFF
TGTGCCAGTAGTGCCCTGAACAGGCGCCCCGAAGCTTTCTTT
>TRBJ2-1|few|TRBV5-4|TRBD2
CASSYSGAYNEQFF
TGTGCCAGCAGCTATAGCGGGGCCTACAATGAGCAGTTCTTC
>TRBJ2-2|NA|TRBV15|NA
CATSRERARGTGELFF
TGTGCCACCAGCAGGGAGAGAGCCCGGGGAACCGGGGAGCTGTTTTTT